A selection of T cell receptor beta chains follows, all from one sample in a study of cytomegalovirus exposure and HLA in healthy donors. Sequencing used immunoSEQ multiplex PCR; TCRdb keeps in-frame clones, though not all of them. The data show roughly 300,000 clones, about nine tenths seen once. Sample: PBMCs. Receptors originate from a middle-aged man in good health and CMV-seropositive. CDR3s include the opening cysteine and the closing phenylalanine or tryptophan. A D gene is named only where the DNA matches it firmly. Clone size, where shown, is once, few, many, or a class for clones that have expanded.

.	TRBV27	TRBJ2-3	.	TGTGCCAGCAGTTTATCCGGGAACACAGATACGCAGTATTTT	CASSLSGNTDTQYF
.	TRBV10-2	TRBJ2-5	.	TGCGCCAGCAGTGAGTCGACTCGAGGACAAGAGACCCAGTACTTC	CASSESTRGQETQYF
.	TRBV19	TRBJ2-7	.	TGTGCCAGTAGTCAGGTGATCTCCTACGAGCAGTACTTC	CASSQVISYEQYF
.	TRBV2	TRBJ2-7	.	TGTGCCAGCAGTGAAAGGGGATCGGTGTATAACGAGCAGTACTTC	CASSERGSVYNEQYF
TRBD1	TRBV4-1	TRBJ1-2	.	TGCGCCAGCAGCCAACTCGGGACAGGCCGATATGGCTACACCTTC	CASSQLGTGRYGYTF
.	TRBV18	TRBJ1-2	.	TGTGCCAGCTCACGGCCGCAGAATGGCTACACCTTC	CASSRPQNGYTF
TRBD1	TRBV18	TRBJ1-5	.	TGTGCCAGCTCACCGGGAATGGGACAGGGGTCGTCTCAGCCCCAGCATTTT	CASSPGMGQGSSQPQHF
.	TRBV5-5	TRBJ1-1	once	TGTGCCAGCAGCCTGGTTAGGGGTCTTGAAGCTTTCTTT	CASSLVRGLEAFF
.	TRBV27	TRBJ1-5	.	TGTGCCAGCAGTGGGGGCAGGGCTCCCTATAGCAATCAGCCCCAGCATTTT	CASSGGRAPYSNQPQHF
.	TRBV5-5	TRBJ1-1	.	TGTGCCAGCAGCGGGCTGGGAGGGGCCACTGAAGCTTTCTTT	CASSGLGGATEAFF
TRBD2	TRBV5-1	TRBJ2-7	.	TGCGCCAGCACCCAACTAGCGGGTAGCGAGCAGTACTTC	CASTQLAGSEQYF
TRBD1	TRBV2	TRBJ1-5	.	TGTGCCAGCAGCGAAGGGACAGGTTATCAGCCCCAGCATTTT	CASSEGTGYQPQHF
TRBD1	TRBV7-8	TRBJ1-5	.	TGTGCCAGCAGCATTCAGGGGGTTAGCAATCAGCCCCAGCATTTT	CASSIQGVSNQPQHF
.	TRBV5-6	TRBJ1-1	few	TGTGCCAGCAGCTTGGTAGGGGCCACGATGAACACTGAAGCTTTCTTT	CASSLVGATMNTEAFF
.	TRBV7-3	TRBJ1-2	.	TGTGCCAGCGCTGCCGGGCGGGGGTCAGACTATGGCTACACCTTC	CASAAGRGSDYGYTF
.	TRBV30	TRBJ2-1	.	TGTGCCTGGGGGTCCCTGGGGCAGAGATTCTACAATGAGCAGTTCTTC	CAWGSLGQRFYNEQFF